The 19 T cell receptor beta chains below were found in one sample sequenced in a study of OX40 agonist ivuxolimab in advanced cancers. Measured with immunoSEQ multiplex PCR; TCRdb has only the in-frame clones, and not every one. The sample has about 53,000 clones; 80% to 90% are singletons. The sample in question was CD4+ or CD8+ T cells sorted from blood, obtained in a trial of the OX40 agonist ivuxolimab. These receptors were taken from an adult with an advanced solid tumor such as melanoma, head and neck, liver or kidney cancer.

The J gene is TRBJ2-2, the V gene TRBV5-1; D is possibly TRBD2 (5 bases). CDR1 SGHRS and CDR2 YFSETQ come from the germline V gene. The CDR3 length is 15 residues. Trimming removed 0 bases at V and 4 bases at J, with 10 bases between. The CDR3 reads CASSLAGMITGELFF. CDR3 nucleotide sequence: TGCGCCAGCAGCTTGGCCGGGATGATCACCGGGGAGCTGTTTTTT.

J is TRBJ1-2 and V is TRBV6-1; perhaps TRBD1 as D (5 bases). Trimming took off 5 bases at V and 4 bases at J, with 8 bases between the two ends. Germline values: CDR1 MNHNS, CDR2 SASEGT. This CDR3 has 12 residues. This chain's CDR3 is CASSFDSYGYTF. CDR3 nucleotides: TGTGCCAGCAGTTTCGACAGCTATGGCTACACCTTC.

CDR3 in DNA: TGCAGCGCACATGATCGGGCCAGCTCTGGAAACACCATATATTTT. Protein product: CSAHDRASSGNTIYF. The rearrangement uses TRBV29-1 and TRBJ1-3; D gene ambiguous. The V gene's germline CDR1 is SQVTM and CDR2 ANQGSEA. Trimming left V 7 bases short and J 0 bases short, with 16 bases between. This CDR3 has 15 residues. Full variable domain (outside the CDR3, taken from reference TRBV29-1 and TRBJ1-3): SAVISQKPSRDICQRGTSLTIQCQVDSQVTMMFWYRQQPGQSLTLIATANQGSEATYESGFVIDKFPISRPNLTFSTLTVSNMSPEDSSIYLCSAHDRASSGNTIYFGEGSWLTVV.

This chain links TRBV5-8 with TRBJ1-4, with D unclear. Germline lookup yields CDR1 SGHTS and CDR2 YDEGEE. The CDR3 loop spans 18 amino acids. The V gene lost 0 bases and the J gene lost 0 bases, with 15 bases spanning the gap. In DNA, the CDR3 is TGTGCCAGCAGCTTGGATCATGGAGACGTTCCAACTAATGAAAAACTGTTTTTT. This sequence encodes CASSLDHGDVPTNEKLFF.

This chain uses TRBV28 with TRBJ1-2; D may be TRBD1 (5 bases). V lost 6 bases to trimming and J lost 5 bases, with 13 bases between them. In germline, CDR1 is MDHEN, CDR2 SYDVKM. The CDR3 is 13 residues long. CDR3: CASRPLSGYGYTF. The CDR3 DNA sequence: TGTGCCAGCAGGCCCCTTTCAGGGTATGGCTACACCTTC.

The CDR3 sequence is CASSLEDSYSPLHF. CDR3 in DNA: TGTGCCAGCAGCTTAGAGGACAGCTATTCACCCCTCCACTTT. This sequence joins TRBV5-5 and TRBJ1-6, with a weak D call TRBD1 (6 bases). This CDR3 region has 14 residues. Germline V CDR1 and CDR2: SGHKS, YYEKEE (reference sequence). The germline V and J ends were trimmed by 2 bases and 8 bases, with 11 bases remaining between them.

J is TRBJ2-7 and V is TRBV11-2, with D maybe TRBD2 (6 bases). Trimming pared 4 bases from V and 2 bases from J, leaving 12 bases between. Germline V gene lookup returns CDR1 SGHAT and CDR2 FQNNGV. The CDR3 loop spans 14 amino acids. The CDR3 nucleotides read TGTGCCAGCAGCTCCCCGGGACTCGCCTACGAGCAGTACTTC. Translated: CASSSPGLAYEQYF. Complete variable domain (other parts from reference TRBV11-2 and TRBJ2-7): EAGVAQSPRYKIIEKRQSVAFWCNPISGHATLYWYQQILGQGPKLLIQFQNNGVVDDSQLPKDRFSAERLKGVDSTLKIQPAKLEDSAVYLCASSSPGLAYEQYFGPGTRLTVT.

The chain employs TRBV28 and TRBJ2-5; the match to TRBD1 covers 9 bases. V lost 3 bases and J lost 1; bases outside the gene matches: 6. Germline lookup yields CDR1 MDHEN and CDR2 SYDVKM. The CDR3 runs 16 residues. In DNA form, the CDR3 reads TGTGCCAGCAGTTTTACAGGGACAGGGATCCAAGAGACCCAGTACTTC. Protein product: CASSFTGTGIQETQYF.

This sequence joins TRBV10-3 and TRBJ1-1; 9 nucleotides agree with TRBD1. Trimming took 9 bases from V and 6 from J; bases not matched to a gene: 2. The V gene's germline CDR1 is ENHRY and CDR2 SYGVKD. The CDR3 is 11 amino acids. Here the CDR3 DNA reads TGTGCCATGGGACAGGGCGCTGAAGCTTTCTTT. Its translation is CAMGQGAEAFF.

The chain recombines TRBV9 with TRBJ2-1; the D is unclear. This CDR3 is 11 amino acids long. V shed 4 bases and J shed 7 bases, with 6 bases lying between them. The germline CDR1 and CDR2 sequences are SGDLS and YYNGEE. The CDR3 protein is CASSSLNEQFF. CDR3 DNA: TGTGCCAGCAGCTCGTTAAATGAGCAGTTCTTC.

J is TRBJ1-6 and V is TRBV28, with a weak D call TRBD1 (5 bases). With 3 bases removed from V and 3 bases from J, the gap between germline ends came to 21 bases. Germline V gene lookup returns CDR1 MDHEN and CDR2 SYDVKM. The CDR3 runs to 19 residues. This CDR3 is CASSFVGTLKRGYNSPLHF. The CDR3 region has the DNA TGTGCCAGCAGTTTTGTCGGGACCTTAAAACGCGGCTATAATTCACCCCTCCACTTT.

The chain couples TRBV9 to TRBJ2-1; perhaps TRBD1 as D (6 bases). The CDR3 is made up of 14 amino acids. Trimming removed 3 bases from V and 6 bases from J, with 13 bases in between. Looked up from germline, CDR1 is SGDLS and CDR2 is YYNGEE. The CDR3 DNA is TGTGCCAGCAGCGGGACAGTCGACTTCAATGAGCAGTTCTTC. Protein sequence: CASSGTVDFNEQFF.

The V gene is TRBV2, the J gene TRBJ2-5; D is unresolved. CDR3 length equals 14 residues. Germline V gene lookup returns CDR1 SNHLY and CDR2 FYNNEI. The germline V and J ends were trimmed by 7 bases and 5 bases, with 17 bases remaining between them. This chain's CDR3 is CASTTSQALETQYF. The CDR3 DNA reads as TGTGCCAGCACCACATCGCAAGCGTTGGAGACCCAGTACTTC.

V gene TRBV7-2 combines with J gene TRBJ2-7; 7 bases align to TRBD2. The germline gives CDR1 SGHTA, CDR2 FQGNSA. This CDR3 has 14 residues. Trimming at V came to 5 bases and at J to 2 bases, leaving 6 bases not matched to a gene. CDR3 in amino acids: CASSPGLAAYEQYF. The DNA of the CDR3 is TGTGCCAGCAGCCCGGGTCTAGCGGCCTACGAGCAGTACTTC.

The J gene is TRBJ1-1, the V gene TRBV18; D remains unclear. Trimming took off 3 bases at V and 3 bases at J, with 11 bases between the two ends. Germline CDR1 and CDR2: KGHSH and LQKENI. The CDR3 is 14 amino acids. CDR3 nucleotides: TGTGCCAGCTCACCCCGATCCAAAGACACTGAAGCTTTCTTT. Its translation is CASSPRSKDTEAFF.

The chain carries TRBV19 and TRBJ1-5; 9 nucleotides match TRBD1. The CDR3 totals 14 residues. Germline assignment: CDR1 LNHDA and CDR2 SQIVND (reference sequence). With 4 bases clipped from V and 4 bases from J, the junction kept 2 bases outside the gene matches. The CDR3 spells CASSKGTGNQPQHF. CDR3 DNA sequence: TGTGCCAGTAGTAAGGGGACAGGGAATCAGCCCCAGCATTTT.

V is TRBV18 and J is TRBJ1-4; a weak D match, TRBD1 (5 bases). In germline, CDR1 is KGHSH, CDR2 LQKENI. Trimming removed 2 bases from V and 7 bases from J, with 11 bases in between. The CDR3 runs 14 residues. CDR3 residues: CASSPVGGVEKLFF. The CDR3 nucleotides read TGTGCCAGCTCACCAGTCGGAGGGGTTGAAAAACTGTTTTTT. The full variable domain, in which reference TRBV18 and TRBJ1-4 provide the parts outside the CDR3, is NAGVMQNPRHLVRRRGQEARLRCSPMKGHSHVYWYRQLPEEGLKFMVYLQKENIIDESGMPKERFSAEFPKEGPSILRIQQVVRGDSAAYFCASSPVGGVEKLFFGSGTQLSVL.

This chain uses TRBV6-6 with TRBJ2-3, with 8 bases lining up with TRBD1. The CDR3 contains 16 residues. Germline V gene sequence: CDR1 MNHNY, CDR2 SVGAGI (reference sequence). Losses at the gene ends were 6 bases for V and 3 bases for J; bases not matched to a gene: 11. CDR3 nucleotides: TGTGCCAGCAGATCCTTTCGGACAGGGTCAACAGATACGCAGTATTTT. Translated: CASRSFRTGSTDTQYF.

The V gene is TRBV5-1, the J gene TRBJ2-3; no firm D call. V was clipped by 6 bases and J by 0 bases, with 14 bases between them. CDR1 is SGHRS, CDR2 YFSETQ, per germline. The CDR3 is 15 amino acids. Here the CDR3 reads CASTRSGPSTDTQYF. CDR3 DNA: TGCGCCAGCACACGTTCAGGCCCGAGCACAGATACGCAGTATTTT.